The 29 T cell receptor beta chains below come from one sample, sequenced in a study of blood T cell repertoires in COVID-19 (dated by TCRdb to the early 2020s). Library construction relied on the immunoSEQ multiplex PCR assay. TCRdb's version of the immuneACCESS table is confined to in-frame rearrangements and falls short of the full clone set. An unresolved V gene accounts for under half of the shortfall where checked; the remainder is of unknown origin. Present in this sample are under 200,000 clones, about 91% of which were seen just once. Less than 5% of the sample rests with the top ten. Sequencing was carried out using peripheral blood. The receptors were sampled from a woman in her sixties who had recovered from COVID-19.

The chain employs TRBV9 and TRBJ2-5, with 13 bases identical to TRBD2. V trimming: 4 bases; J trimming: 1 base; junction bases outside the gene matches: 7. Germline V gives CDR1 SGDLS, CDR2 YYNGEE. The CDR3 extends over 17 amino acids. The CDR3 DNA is TGTGCCAGCAGCACCCGACTAGCGGGGGGCCTCCAAGAGACCCAGTACTTC. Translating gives CASSTRLAGGLQETQYF.

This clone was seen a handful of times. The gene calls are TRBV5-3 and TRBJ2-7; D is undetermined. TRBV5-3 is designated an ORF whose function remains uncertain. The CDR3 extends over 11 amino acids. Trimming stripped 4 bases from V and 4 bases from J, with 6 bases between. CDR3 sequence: CARSTPYEQYF. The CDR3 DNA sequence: TGTGCCAGAAGCACTCCTTACGAGCAGTACTTC.

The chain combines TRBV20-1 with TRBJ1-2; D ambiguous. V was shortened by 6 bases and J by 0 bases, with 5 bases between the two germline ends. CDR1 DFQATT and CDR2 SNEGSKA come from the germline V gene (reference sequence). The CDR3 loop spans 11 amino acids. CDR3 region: CSAPTNYGYTF. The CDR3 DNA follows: TGCAGTGCCCCTACTAACTATGGCTACACCTTC.

Written as DNA, the CDR3 is TGTGCCAGTAGTATACAGGGAACTGGACCAGATACGCAGTATTTT. Translating gives CASSIQGTGPDTQYF. The chain combines TRBV19 with TRBJ2-3, with D perhaps TRBD1 (5 bases). CDR3 size: 15 residues. V gave up 2 bases and J gave up 4 bases, with 13 bases separating them. CDR1 LNHDA and CDR2 SQIVND come from the germline V gene (reference sequence). Together with reference TRBV19 and TRBJ2-3, the CDR3 gives the full variable domain: DGGITQSPKYLFRKEGQNVTLSCEQNLNHDAMYWYRQDPGQGLRLIYYSQIVNDFQKGDIAEGYSVSREKKESFPLTVTSAQKNPTAFYLCASSIQGTGPDTQYFGPGTRLTVL.

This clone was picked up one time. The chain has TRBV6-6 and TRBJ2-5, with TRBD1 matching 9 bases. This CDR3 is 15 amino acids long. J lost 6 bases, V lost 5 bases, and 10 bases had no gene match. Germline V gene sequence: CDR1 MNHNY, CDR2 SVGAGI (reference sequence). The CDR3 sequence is CASSDHGTGSQTQYF. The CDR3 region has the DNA TGTGCCAGCAGTGACCACGGGACAGGGAGCCAGACCCAGTACTTC.

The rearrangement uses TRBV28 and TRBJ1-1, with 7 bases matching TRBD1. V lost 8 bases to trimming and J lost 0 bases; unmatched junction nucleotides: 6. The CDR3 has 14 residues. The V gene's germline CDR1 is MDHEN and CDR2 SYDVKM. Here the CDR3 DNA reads TGTGCCAGCGTACCGGGACAGATGAACACTGAAGCTTTCTTT. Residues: CASVPGQMNTEAFF.

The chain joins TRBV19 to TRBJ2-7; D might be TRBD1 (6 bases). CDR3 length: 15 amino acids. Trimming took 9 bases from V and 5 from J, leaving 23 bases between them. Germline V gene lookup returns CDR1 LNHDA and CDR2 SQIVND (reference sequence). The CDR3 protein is CASNMGAGVDHEQYF. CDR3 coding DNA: TGTGCCAGCAACATGGGGGCAGGAGTCGACCACGAGCAGTACTTC.

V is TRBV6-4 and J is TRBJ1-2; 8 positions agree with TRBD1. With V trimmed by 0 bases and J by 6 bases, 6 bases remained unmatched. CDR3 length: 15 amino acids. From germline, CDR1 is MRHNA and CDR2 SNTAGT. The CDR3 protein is CASSDSFGTGHGYTF. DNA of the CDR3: TGTGCCAGCAGTGACTCGTTTGGGACAGGTCATGGCTACACCTTC.

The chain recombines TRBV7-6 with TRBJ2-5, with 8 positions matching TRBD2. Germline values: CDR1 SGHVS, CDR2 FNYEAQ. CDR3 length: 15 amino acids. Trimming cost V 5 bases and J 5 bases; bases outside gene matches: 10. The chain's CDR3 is CASSRENSGEETQYF. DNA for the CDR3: TGTGCCAGCAGCCGTGAAAATAGCGGGGAGGAGACCCAGTACTTC.

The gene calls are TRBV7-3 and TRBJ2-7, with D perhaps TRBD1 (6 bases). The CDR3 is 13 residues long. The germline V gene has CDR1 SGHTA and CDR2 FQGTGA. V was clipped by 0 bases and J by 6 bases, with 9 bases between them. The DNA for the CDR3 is TGTGCCAGCAGCTTAACTAGAGGGGGCGAGCAGTACTTC. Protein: CASSLTRGGEQYF. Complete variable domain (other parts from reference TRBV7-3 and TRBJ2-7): GAGVSQTPSNKVTEKGKYVELRCDPISGHTALYWYRQSLGQGPEFLIYFQGTGAADDSGLPNDRFFAVRPEGSVSTLKIQRTERGDSAVYLCASSLTRGGEQYFGPGTRLTVT.

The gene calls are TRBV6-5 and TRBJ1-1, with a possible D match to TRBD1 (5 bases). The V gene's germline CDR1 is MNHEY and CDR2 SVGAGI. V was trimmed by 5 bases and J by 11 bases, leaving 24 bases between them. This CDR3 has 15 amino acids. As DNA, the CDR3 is TGTGCCAGCAGTCCATTCGAGAGGGGCACCCGGGGGGCTTTCTTT. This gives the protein CASSPFERGTRGAFF.

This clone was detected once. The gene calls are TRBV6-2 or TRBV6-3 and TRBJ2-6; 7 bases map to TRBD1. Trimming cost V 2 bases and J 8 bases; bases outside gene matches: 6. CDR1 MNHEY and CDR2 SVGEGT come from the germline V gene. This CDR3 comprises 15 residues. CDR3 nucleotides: TGTGCCAGCAGTTACCTAAAACAGGGGACCAACGTCCTGACTTTC. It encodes CASSYLKQGTNVLTF.

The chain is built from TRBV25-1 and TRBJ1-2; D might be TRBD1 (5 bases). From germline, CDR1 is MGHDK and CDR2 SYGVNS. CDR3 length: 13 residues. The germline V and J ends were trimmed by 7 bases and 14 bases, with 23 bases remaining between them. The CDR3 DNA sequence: TGTGCCAGCATGGCCTCCGGGGGGATGCCTTATACCTTC. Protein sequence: CASMASGGMPYTF.

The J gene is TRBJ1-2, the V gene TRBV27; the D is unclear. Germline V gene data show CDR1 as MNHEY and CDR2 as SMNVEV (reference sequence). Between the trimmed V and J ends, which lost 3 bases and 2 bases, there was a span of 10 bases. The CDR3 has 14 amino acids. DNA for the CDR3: TGTGCCAGCAGTTTTAGCGCCAGCAACTATGGCTACACCTTC. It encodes CASSFSASNYGYTF.

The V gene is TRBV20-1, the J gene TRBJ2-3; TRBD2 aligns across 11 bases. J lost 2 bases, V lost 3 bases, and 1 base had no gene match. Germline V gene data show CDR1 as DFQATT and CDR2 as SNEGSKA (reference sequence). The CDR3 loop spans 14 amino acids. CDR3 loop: CSASSGGATDTQYF. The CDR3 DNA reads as TGCAGTGCTAGTAGCGGGGGGGCCACAGATACGCAGTATTTT.

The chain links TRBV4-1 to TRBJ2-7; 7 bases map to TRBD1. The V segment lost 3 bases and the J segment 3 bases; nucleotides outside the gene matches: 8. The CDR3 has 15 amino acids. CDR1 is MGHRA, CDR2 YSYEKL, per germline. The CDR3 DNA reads TGCGCCAGCAGCCAGTTGGGACAGCGCGACTACGAGCAGTACTTC. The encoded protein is CASSQLGQRDYEQYF.

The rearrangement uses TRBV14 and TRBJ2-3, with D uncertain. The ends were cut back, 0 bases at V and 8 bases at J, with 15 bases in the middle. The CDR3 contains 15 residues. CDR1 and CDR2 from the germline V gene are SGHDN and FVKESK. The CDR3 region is CASSQDWVSAATQYF. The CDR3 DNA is TGTGCCAGCAGCCAAGATTGGGTTTCGGCGGCTACGCAGTATTTT.

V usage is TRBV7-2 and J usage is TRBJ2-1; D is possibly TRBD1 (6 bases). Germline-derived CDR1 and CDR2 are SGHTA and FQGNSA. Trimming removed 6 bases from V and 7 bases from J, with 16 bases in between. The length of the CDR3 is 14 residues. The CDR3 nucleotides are TGTGCCAGCAGAACAGGACAGCTCACAAATGAGCAGTTCTTC. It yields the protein CASRTGQLTNEQFF.

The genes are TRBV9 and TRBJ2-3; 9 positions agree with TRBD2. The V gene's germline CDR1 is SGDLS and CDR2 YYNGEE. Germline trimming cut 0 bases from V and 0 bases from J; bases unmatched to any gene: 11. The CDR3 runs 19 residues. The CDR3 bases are TGTGCCAGCAGCGTAGGTCGAAGCGGGGGGAACCCTAGCACAGATACGCAGTATTTT. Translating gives CASSVGRSGGNPSTDTQYF.

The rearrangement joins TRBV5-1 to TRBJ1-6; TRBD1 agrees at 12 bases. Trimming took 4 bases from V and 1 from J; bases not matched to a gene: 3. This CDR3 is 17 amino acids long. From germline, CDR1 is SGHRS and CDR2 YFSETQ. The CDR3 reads CASSRGQGASYNSPLHF. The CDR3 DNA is TGCGCCAGCAGCAGGGGACAGGGGGCATCCTATAATTCACCCCTCCACTTT. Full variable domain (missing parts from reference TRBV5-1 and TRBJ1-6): KAGVTQTPRYLIKTRGQQVTLSCSPISGHRSVSWYQQTPGQGLQFLFEYFSETQRNKGNFPGRFSGRQFSNSRSEMNVSTLELGDSALYLCASSRGQGASYNSPLHFGNGTRLTVT.

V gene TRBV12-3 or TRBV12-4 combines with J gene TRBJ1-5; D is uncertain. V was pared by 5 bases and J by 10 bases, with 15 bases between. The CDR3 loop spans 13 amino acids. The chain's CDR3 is CASSLDYSRPQHF. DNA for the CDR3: TGTGCCAGCAGTCTGGACTACTCTAGACCCCAGCATTTT.

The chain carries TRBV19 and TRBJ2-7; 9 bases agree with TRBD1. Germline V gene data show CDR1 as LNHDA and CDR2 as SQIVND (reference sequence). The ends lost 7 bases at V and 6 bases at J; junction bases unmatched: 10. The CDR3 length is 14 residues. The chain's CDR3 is CASTSTGGAGEQYF. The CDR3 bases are TGTGCCAGTACTTCCACAGGGGGCGCGGGCGAGCAGTACTTC.

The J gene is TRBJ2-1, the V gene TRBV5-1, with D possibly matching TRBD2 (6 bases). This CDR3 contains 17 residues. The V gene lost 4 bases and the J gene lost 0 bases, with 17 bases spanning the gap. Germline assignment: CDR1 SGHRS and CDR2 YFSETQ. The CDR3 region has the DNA TGCGCCAGCAGCCCAGGACTCCGGGGAGGCTCCTACAATGAGCAGTTCTTC. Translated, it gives CASSPGLRGGSYNEQFF.

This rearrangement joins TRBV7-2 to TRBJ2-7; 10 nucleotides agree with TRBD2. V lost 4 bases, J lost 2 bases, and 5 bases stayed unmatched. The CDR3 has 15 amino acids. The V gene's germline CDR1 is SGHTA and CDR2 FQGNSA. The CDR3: CASSWGLAGAYEQYF. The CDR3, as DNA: TGTGCCAGCAGCTGGGGCCTAGCGGGAGCCTACGAGCAGTACTTC.

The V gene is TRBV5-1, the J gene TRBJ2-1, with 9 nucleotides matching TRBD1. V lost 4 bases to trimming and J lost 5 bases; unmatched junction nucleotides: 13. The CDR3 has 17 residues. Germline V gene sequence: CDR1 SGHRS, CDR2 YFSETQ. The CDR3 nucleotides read TGCGCCAGCAGCCTACCCATGACAGGGGGGTTGAACAATGAGCAGTTCTTC. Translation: CASSLPMTGGLNNEQFF.

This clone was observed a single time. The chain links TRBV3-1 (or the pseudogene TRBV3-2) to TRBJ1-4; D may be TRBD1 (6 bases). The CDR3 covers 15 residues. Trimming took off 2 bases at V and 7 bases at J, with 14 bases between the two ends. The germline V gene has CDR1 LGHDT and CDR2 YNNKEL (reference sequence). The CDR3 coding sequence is TGTGCCAGCAGCCAAACAGGGCATCAGGGTGAAAAACTGTTTTTT. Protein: CASSQTGHQGEKLFF.

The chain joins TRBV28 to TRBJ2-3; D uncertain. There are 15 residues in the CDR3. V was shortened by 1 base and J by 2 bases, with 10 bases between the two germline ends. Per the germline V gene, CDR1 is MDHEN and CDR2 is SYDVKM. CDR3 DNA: TGTGCCAGCAGTTTATCAGGCACCTTCACAGATACGCAGTATTTT. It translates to CASSLSGTFTDTQYF. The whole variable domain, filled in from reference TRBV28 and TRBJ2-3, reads DVKVTQSSRYLVKRTGEKVFLECVQDMDHENMFWYRQDPGLGLRLIYFSYDVKMKEKGDIPEGYSVSREKKERFSLILESASTNQTSMYLCASSLSGTFTDTQYFGPGTRLTVL.

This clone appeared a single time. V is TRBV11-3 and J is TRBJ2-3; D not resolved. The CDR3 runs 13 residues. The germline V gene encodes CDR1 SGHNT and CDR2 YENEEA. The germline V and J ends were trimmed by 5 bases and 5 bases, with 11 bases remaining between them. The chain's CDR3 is CASSPIYLDTQYF. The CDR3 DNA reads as TGTGCCAGCAGCCCGATCTACCTAGATACGCAGTATTTT.

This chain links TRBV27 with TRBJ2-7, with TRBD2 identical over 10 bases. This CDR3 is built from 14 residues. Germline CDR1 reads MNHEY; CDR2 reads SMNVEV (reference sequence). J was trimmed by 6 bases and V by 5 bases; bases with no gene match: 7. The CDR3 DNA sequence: TGTGCCAGCAGTCCCGAGCGGGGGGGGCTCGAGCAGTACTTC. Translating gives CASSPERGGLEQYF.